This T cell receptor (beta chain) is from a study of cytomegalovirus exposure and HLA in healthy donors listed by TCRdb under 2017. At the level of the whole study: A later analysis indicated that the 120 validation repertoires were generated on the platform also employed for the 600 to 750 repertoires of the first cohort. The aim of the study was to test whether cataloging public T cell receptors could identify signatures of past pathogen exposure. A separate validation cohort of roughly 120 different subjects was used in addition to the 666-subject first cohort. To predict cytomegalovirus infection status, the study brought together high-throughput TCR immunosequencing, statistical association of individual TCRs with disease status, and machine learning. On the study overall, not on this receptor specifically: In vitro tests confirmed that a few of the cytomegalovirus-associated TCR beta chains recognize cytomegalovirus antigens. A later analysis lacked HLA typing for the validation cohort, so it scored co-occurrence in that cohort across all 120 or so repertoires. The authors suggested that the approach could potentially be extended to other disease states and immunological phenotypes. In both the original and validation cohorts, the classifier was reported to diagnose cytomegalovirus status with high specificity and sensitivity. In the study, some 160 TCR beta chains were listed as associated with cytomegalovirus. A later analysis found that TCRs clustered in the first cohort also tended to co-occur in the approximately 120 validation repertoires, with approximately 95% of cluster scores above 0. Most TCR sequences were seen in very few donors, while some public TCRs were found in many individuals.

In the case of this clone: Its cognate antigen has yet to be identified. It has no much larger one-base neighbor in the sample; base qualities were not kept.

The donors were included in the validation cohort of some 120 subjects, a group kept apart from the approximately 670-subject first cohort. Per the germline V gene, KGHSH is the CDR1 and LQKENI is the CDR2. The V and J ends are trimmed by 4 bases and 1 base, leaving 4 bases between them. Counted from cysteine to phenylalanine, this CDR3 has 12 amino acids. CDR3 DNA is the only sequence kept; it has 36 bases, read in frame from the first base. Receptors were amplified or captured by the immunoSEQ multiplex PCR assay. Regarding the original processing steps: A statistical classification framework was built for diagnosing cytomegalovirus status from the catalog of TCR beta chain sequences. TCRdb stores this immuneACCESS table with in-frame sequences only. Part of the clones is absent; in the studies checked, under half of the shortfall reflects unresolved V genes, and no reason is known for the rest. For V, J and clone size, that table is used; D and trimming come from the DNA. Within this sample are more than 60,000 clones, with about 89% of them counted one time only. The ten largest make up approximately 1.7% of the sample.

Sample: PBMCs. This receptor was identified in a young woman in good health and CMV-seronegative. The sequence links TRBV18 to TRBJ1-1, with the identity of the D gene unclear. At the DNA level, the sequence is TGTGCCAGCTCACGTCAGAACACTGAAGCTTTCTTT. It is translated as CASSRQNTEAFF.